This entry lists 11 T cell receptor beta chains sequenced from one sample in a study of regulatory T cells in long-lasting Graves disease (dated by TCRdb to the early 2020s). The time point label here, explained by the study, means: newly diagnosed GD, antithyroid drugs for less than 3 months. RNA was extracted from PBMCs in TRIzol for both TCR sequencing and RNA sequencing. Library preparation employed multiplex PCR. The data were produced on an Illumina HiSeq 4000. iRepertoire HTBI primers and Arm-PCR amplification of CDR3 regions were used to construct TCR beta libraries. TCRdb reprocessed the public reads (quality trimming at Q25 with fastp, clone calling with MiXCR) and kept in-frame beta chains. Entries are consolidated by CDR3 protein sequence, retaining the most common genes and DNA. The sample yields hundreds of thousands of distinct CDR3 sequences; about 16% were counted once. The top ten clonotypes cover approximately 12% of the sample.

These data were also filed under a second study, of T cells in Graves' hyperthyroidism and ophthalmopathy.

This material consisted of peripheral blood mononuclear cells (PBMCs), taken at new diagnosis, from a patient treated with antithyroid drugs. The receptors originated from a young man with Graves disease. Donor details come from another sample of the same person, matched by shared clones.

This clonotype showed up just once. This chain uses TRBV12-3 or TRBV12-4 with TRBJ2-1; a possible D gene is TRBD2 (6 bases). The CDR3 spans 12 residues. V was trimmed by 1 base and J by 16 bases, leaving 14 bases between them. The CDR3 nucleotides are TGTGCCAGCAGTTTAGAACAAAGCGGGCCTTTCTTC. Translation: CASSLEQSGPFF.

There are many counts of this clonotype. This rearrangement joins TRBV2 to TRBJ1-5; D not certain. Germline loops: CDR1 SNHLY, CDR2 FYNNEI. The CDR3 runs 13 residues. The V end was cut by 9 bases, the J end by 2 bases, with 11 bases between. In DNA, the CDR3 is TGTGCCAGTGGGCGGCTAGGCAATCAGCCCCAGCATTTT. It translates to CASGRLGNQPQHF.

This clonotype has at least ten counts. The chain has TRBV18 and TRBJ2-5; 8 bases agree with TRBD1. Looked up from germline, CDR1 is KGHSH and CDR2 is LQKENI. The CDR3 has 17 amino acids. V was pared by 2 bases and J by 3 bases, with 11 bases of the junction left unmatched. This chain's CDR3 is CASSPLEDREDKETQYF. CDR3 nucleotides: TGTGCCAGCTCACCATTGGAGGACAGGGAGGACAAAGAGACCCAGTACTTC.

This clonotype was seen ten or more times. The chain has TRBV6-1 and TRBJ2-1; TRBD2 aligns across 13 bases. CDR3 length: 16 amino acids. Trimming took 5 bases from V and 10 from J; bases not matched to a gene: 11. Looked up from germline, CDR1 is MNHNS and CDR2 is SASEGT. CDR3 region: CASSQGLAGSGGEQFF. CDR3 nucleotide sequence: TGTGCCAGCAGTCAGGGACTAGCGGGATCCGGGGGAGAGCAGTTCTTC.

This rearrangement joins TRBV7-2 to TRBJ1-2, with 8 bases identical to TRBD1. The length of the CDR3 is 18 residues. V trimming: 1 base; J trimming: 7 bases; junction bases outside the gene matches: 17. Germline CDR1 SGHTA, CDR2 FQGNSA. CDR3 loop: CASSLVIDGTGRMSGYTF. The CDR3, as DNA: TGTGCCAGCAGCTTAGTGATAGACGGGACAGGCCGTATGAGTGGCTACACCTTC.

This chain links TRBV20-1 with TRBJ2-5, with 9 bases identical to TRBD1. The V gene's germline CDR1 is DFQATT and CDR2 SNEGSKA (reference sequence). The junction had 4 bases not matched to a gene; V was cut back by 3 bases and J by 5 bases. The CDR3 runs 13 residues. This CDR3 reads CSASTGGRETQYF. In nucleotides, the CDR3 is TGCAGTGCTAGTACAGGGGGCAGGGAGACCCAGTACTTC.

This clonotype was detected a few times. The gene calls are TRBV30 and TRBJ2-1, with TRBD2 matching over 10 bases. Germline CDR1 and CDR2: GTSNPN and SVGIG (reference sequence). Losses at the gene ends were 3 bases for V and 3 bases for J; bases not matched to a gene: 2. The CDR3 has 14 amino acids. As DNA, the CDR3 is TGTGCCTGGAGACGACTAGCGGGCTACAATGAGCAGTTCTTC. Translation: CAWRRLAGYNEQFF. Based on the CDR3 plus reference TRBV30 and TRBJ2-1, the full variable domain is SQTIHQWPATLVQPVGSPLSLECTVEGTSNPNLYWYRQAAGRGLQLLFYSVGIGQISSEVPQNLSASRPQDRQFILSSKKLLLSDSGFYLCAWRRLAGYNEQFFGPGTRLTVL.

With regard to this clonotype: This may stem from a read error, because a much larger clone lies one nucleotide away. The chain links TRBV28 to TRBJ1-5; 7 bases agree with TRBD1. The CDR3 has 16 residues. V was pared by 8 bases and J by 0 bases, with 10 bases of the junction left unmatched. The V gene's germline CDR1 is MDHEN and CDR2 SYDVKM. The CDR3 sequence is CASGRDSRDSNQPQHF. For the CDR3, the DNA is TGTGCCAGCGGTAGGGACAGCCGAGATAGCAATCAGCCCCAGCATTTT.

This clonotype has a handful of counts. This rearrangement joins TRBV25-1 to TRBJ1-1; 8 nucleotides line up with TRBD1. In germline, CDR1 is MGHDK, CDR2 SYGVNS. The CDR3 extends over 16 amino acids. Trimming at V came to 2 bases and at J to 2 bases, leaving 7 bases not matched to a gene. The CDR3 reads CASSEGTGRVNTEAFF. The CDR3 bases are TGTGCCAGCAGTGAAGGGACAGGAAGAGTAAACACTGAAGCTTTCTTT.

J is TRBJ2-7 and V is TRBV20-1; 16 bases match TRBD2. The CDR3 contains 17 residues. CDR1 and CDR2 from the germline V gene are DFQATT and SNEGSKA (reference sequence). The CDR3, as DNA: TGCAGCAGAACGGGACTAGCGGGAGGGAGGACCTCCTACGAGCAGTACTTC. This encodes CSRTGLAGGRTSYEQYF.

The rearrangement links TRBV7-3 to TRBJ2-1; D may be TRBD1 (5 bases). V lost 5 bases, J lost 0 bases, and 11 bases lay in between. This CDR3 is built from 15 residues. Germline CDR1 SGHTA, CDR2 FQGTGA. The CDR3 spells CASSGAASSYNEQFF. The CDR3 coding sequence is TGTGCCAGCAGCGGGGCGGCGAGCTCCTACAATGAGCAGTTCTTC.